The 23 T cell receptor beta chains below were found in one sample sequenced in a study of T cell changes during pregnancy in multiple sclerosis. Libraries were prepared by immunoSEQ multiplex PCR; TCRdb keeps only in-frame clonotypes and omits some of them. The sample lists under 70,000 clones, 91% occurring once. This material consisted of peripheral blood, taken in the third trimester of pregnancy. All receptors come from a female donor in good health, enrolled as a control in a pregnancy study.

CDR3 protein: CASSEQGSYGYTF. The DNA of the CDR3 is TGTGCCAGCAGTGAACAGGGCTCCTATGGCTACACCTTC. V and J are TRBV2 and TRBJ1-2, with D perhaps matching TRBD1 (5 bases). V was shortened by 2 bases and J by 4 bases, with 8 bases between the two germline ends. The CDR3 runs 13 residues. Germline V lookup: CDR1 SNHLY, CDR2 FYNNEI.

The gene calls are TRBV6-5 and TRBJ1-6; 11 positions match TRBD1. The junction had 2 bases not matched to a gene; V was cut back by 4 bases and J by 9 bases. This CDR3 has 14 amino acids. Germline V gene lookup returns CDR1 MNHEY and CDR2 SVGAGI. This chain's CDR3 is CASSSGQGVSPLHF. Here the CDR3 DNA reads TGTGCCAGCAGTTCGGGACAGGGGGTTTCACCCCTCCACTTT.

The chain couples TRBV9 to TRBJ1-5; 9 nucleotides align to TRBD1. CDR1 and CDR2 from the germline V gene are SGDLS and YYNGEE. V lost 2 bases to trimming and J lost 7 bases; unmatched junction nucleotides: 4. The CDR3 extends over 14 amino acids. The CDR3 DNA reads TGTGCCAGCAGCGTCGGGACAGGGACCCAGCCCCAGCATTTT. The encoded protein is CASSVGTGTQPQHF.

This clone was counted a few times. The genes are TRBV29-1 and TRBJ2-2, with 9 bases matching TRBD1. The CDR3 covers 13 residues. Unmatched junction bases numbered 4, after V lost 7 bases and J lost 4 bases. Per germline, CDR1 SQVTM and CDR2 ANQGSEA. The CDR3 DNA sequence: TGCAGCGCATCGACAGGGGGCACCGGGGAGCTGTTTTTT. This sequence encodes CSASTGGTGELFF.

This sequence joins TRBV7-9 and TRBJ1-2, with a possible D match to TRBD1 (6 bases). Trimming cost V 2 bases and J 6 bases, with 13 bases left between them. The CDR3 contains 14 residues. From germline, CDR1 is SEHNR and CDR2 FQNEAQ (reference sequence). The CDR3 here is CASSLSGQPDGYTF. The CDR3 bases are TGTGCCAGCAGCTTATCAGGACAGCCCGATGGCTACACCTTC.

V usage is TRBV5-1 and J usage is TRBJ1-4; TRBD1 aligns across 10 bases. The trim removed 3 bases at V and 5 bases at J, leaving 1 base unmatched. CDR3 size: 14 residues. Germline CDR1 SGHRS, CDR2 YFSETQ. CDR3 residues: CASSSGQGNEKLFF. Written as DNA, the CDR3 is TGCGCCAGCAGCTCGGGACAGGGGAATGAAAAACTGTTTTTT.

The chain has TRBV27 and TRBJ2-1; TRBD2 might be the D (7 bases). Germline V gene data show CDR1 as MNHEY and CDR2 as SMNVEV (reference sequence). The CDR3 is made up of 15 amino acids. V was trimmed by 8 bases and J by 4 bases, leaving 18 bases between them. CDR3 DNA: TGTGCCAGCGGCCCGGGGGGCGGGGTATACAATGAGCAGTTCTTC. It translates to CASGPGGGVYNEQFF.

The chain couples TRBV19 to TRBJ1-6; weak D call: TRBD1 (5 bases). CDR1 and CDR2 from the germline V gene are LNHDA and SQIVND (reference sequence). The V end was cut by 5 bases, the J end by 7 bases, with 12 bases between. The CDR3 is made up of 14 amino acids. In DNA form, the CDR3 reads TGTGCCAGTAGTTCAGGGAATGGAAATTCACCCCTCCACTTT. It encodes CASSSGNGNSPLHF.

The V gene is TRBV18, the J gene TRBJ2-7, with 10 bases fitting TRBD2. This CDR3 comprises 17 residues. The J segment lost 1 base and the V segment lost 5 bases, leaving 11 bases of the junction unmatched. Germline lookup yields CDR1 KGHSH and CDR2 LQKENI. The CDR3 region has the DNA TGTGCCAGCTCAGCAACCCCTAGCGGGAGTGTGTCCTACGAGCAGTACTTC. Amino acids: CASSATPSGSVSYEQYF.

V is TRBV6-1 and J is TRBJ1-5; 9 bases map to TRBD1. CDR1 is MNHNS, CDR2 SASEGT, per germline. J lost 8 bases, V lost 0 bases, and 5 bases had no gene match. This CDR3 has 15 amino acids. CDR3 nucleotides: TGTGCCAGCAGTGAAGCCGGGACAGGGTCCGAGCCCCAGCATTTT. Amino acid sequence: CASSEAGTGSEPQHF.

This rearrangement joins TRBV11-2 to TRBJ2-1; D unresolved. CDR3 length: 16 residues. Germline V gene lookup returns CDR1 SGHAT and CDR2 FQNNGV. Trimming cost V 5 bases and J 0 bases, with 14 bases left between them. The CDR3 region has the DNA TGTGCCAGCAGCCACATCACAGTGCCCTCCTACAATGAGCAGTTCTTC. Amino acids: CASSHITVPSYNEQFF.

This chain connects TRBV19 to TRBJ2-7; possible D gene TRBD2, 6 bases. This CDR3 has 14 amino acids. V lost 5 bases and J lost 0, with 11 bases in between. Germline V gives CDR1 LNHDA, CDR2 SQIVND (reference sequence). For the CDR3, the DNA is TGTGCCAGTAGTGGGGGGACTCCCTCCTACGAGCAGTACTTC. Translating it yields CASSGGTPSYEQYF.

Comment on this clone: The junction departs from the called germline gene at one end, perhaps through a read error. This chain links TRBV28 with TRBJ2-7, with 8 bases fitting TRBD1. This CDR3 region has 13 residues. Germline CDR1 is MDHEN and CDR2 is SYDVKM. The CDR3 reads CASSDGQGFSKDF. Here the CDR3 DNA reads TGTGCCAGCAGTGATGGACAGGGTTTCTCTAAGGACTTC.

This chain joins TRBV27 and TRBJ2-1; the D gene is possibly TRBD1 (6 bases). The CDR3 extends over 16 amino acids. Germline assignment: CDR1 MNHEY and CDR2 SMNVEV (reference sequence). The V end was cut by 6 bases, the J end by 7 bases, with 22 bases between. CDR3 in amino acids: CASSPTGRGNRNEQFF. CDR3 bases: TGTGCCAGCAGCCCTACTGGCAGGGGAAACAGGAATGAGCAGTTCTTC.

The rearrangement uses TRBV12-5 and TRBJ1-2; the match to TRBD1 covers 8 bases. Germline lookup yields CDR1 LGHNT and CDR2 FRNRAP. V gave up 1 base and J gave up 7 bases; unmatched junction bases: 2. The CDR3 loop spans 13 amino acids. DNA of the CDR3: TGTGCTAGTGGTTTGGGCACAGGGGGTGGCTACACCTTC. Encoded protein: CASGLGTGGGYTF.

The V call is TRBV6-1, the J call TRBJ1-1; D gene uncertain. Trimming shortened V by 2 bases and J by 1 base, and 17 bases separated the two germline ends. There are 17 residues in the CDR3. CDR1 and CDR2 (germline): MNHNS, SASEGT. The CDR3 region is CASSESLSLPWNTEAFF. The CDR3 DNA sequence: TGTGCCAGCAGTGAATCCCTAAGCCTACCCTGGAACACTGAAGCTTTCTTT.

The chain links TRBV4-1 to TRBJ2-1; 11 nucleotides agree with TRBD2. Germline V lookup: CDR1 MGHRA, CDR2 YSYEKL. With V trimmed by 3 bases and J by 0 bases, 13 bases remained unmatched. There are 20 residues in the CDR3. The CDR3 loop reads CASSHAPGTSGTSSYNEQFF. Written as DNA, the CDR3 is TGCGCCAGCAGCCACGCGCCCGGGACTAGCGGAACAAGCTCCTACAATGAGCAGTTCTTC.

V and J are TRBV15 and TRBJ2-5; TRBD1 might be the D (7 bases). Germline CDR1 and CDR2: LNHNV and YYDKDF (reference sequence). Trimming cost V 3 bases and J 5 bases, with 22 bases left between them. The CDR3 spans 17 residues. The CDR3 DNA is TGTGCCACCAGCAGGGAGGGTAGCGGTCAGGGGGTGGAGACCCAGTACTTC. Encoded protein: CATSREGSGQGVETQYF. Full variable domain (rest looked up from reference TRBV15 and TRBJ2-5): DAMVIQNPRYQVTQFGKPVTLSCSQTLNHNVMYWYQQKSSQAPKLLFHYYDKDFNNEADTPDNFQSRRPNTSFCFLDIRSPGLGDTAMYLCATSREGSGQGVETQYFGPGTRLLVL.

With regard to this clone: Relative to the germline gene, one junction end is altered; a read error may explain this. The chain is built from TRBV7-7 and TRBJ2-1; TRBD2 matches 8 bases. CDR3 length equals 18 residues. The germline V gene has CDR1 SSHAT and CDR2 FNYEAQ (reference sequence). CDR3 residues: CASSLRAAGAPDYNEQFF. DNA of the CDR3: TGTGCTAGCAGCTTAAGGGCAGCGGGGGCGCCAGACTACAATGAGCAGTTCTTC.

The rearrangement uses TRBV10-3 and TRBJ2-2; weak D call: TRBD1 (6 bases). V dropped 0 bases and J dropped 3 bases, with 11 bases sitting between them. Germline CDR1 and CDR2: ENHRY and SYGVKD. This CDR3 comprises 16 residues. The CDR3 spells CAISESQGGHTGELFF. In nucleotides, the CDR3 is TGTGCCATCAGTGAGTCACAGGGCGGGCACACCGGGGAGCTGTTTTTT.

The gene calls are TRBV7-9 and TRBJ2-1; TRBD2 is a possible D gene (6 bases). V dropped 1 base and J dropped 0 bases, with 19 bases sitting between them. CDR1 SEHNR and CDR2 FQNEAQ come from the germline V gene (reference sequence). This CDR3 comprises 19 residues. The CDR3 sequence: CASSLDFSWRATSYNEQFF. The CDR3 region has the DNA TGTGCCAGCAGCTTAGATTTTTCGTGGAGGGCAACCTCCTACAATGAGCAGTTCTTC.

This rearrangement joins TRBV6-4 to TRBJ1-3, with D hard to call. With 3 bases removed from V and 0 bases from J, the gap between germline ends came to 6 bases. The CDR3 consists of 14 residues. From germline, CDR1 is MRHNA and CDR2 SNTAGT. The CDR3 reads CASSEGPSGNTIYF. The CDR3 nucleotides read TGTGCCAGCAGTGAGGGCCCCTCTGGAAACACCATATATTTT.

The chain joins TRBV5-1 to TRBJ2-7, with 7 bases matching TRBD1. The germline CDR1 and CDR2 sequences are SGHRS and YFSETQ. The ends lost 1 base at V and 2 bases at J; junction bases unmatched: 3. The length of the CDR3 is 14 residues. The CDR3, as DNA: TGCGCCAGCAGCTTGCAGGGGGTGACCTACGAGCAGTACTTC. Translating gives CASSLQGVTYEQYF.